The rows below give T cell receptor beta chains drawn from one sample of a study of T-cell reconstitution after alpha-beta-depleted transplantation in children. MiXCR was run by TCRdb on the PCR reads, yielding one entry per CDR3 protein. The sample lists 360,000 or so distinct CDR3 sequences, roughly 20% seen once, with around 4% in the top ten. The specimen comprised PBMCs from the stem cell graft donor, sampled from the stem cell graft. Source of these receptors: a human donor who donated a stem cell graft to a child with acute myeloid leukemia. Each CDR3 is given without its conserved first and last residue.

TRBJ2-4,13,TRBV20-1,SARFPSGTKNIQY
TRBJ2-5,12,TRBV20-1,SASLAGVPKTQY
TRBJ2-1,12,TRBV10-3,AILRTRSYNEQF
TRBJ2-5,12,TRBV15,ATSKPGRGKTQY
TRBJ2-1,11,TRBV11-2,ASSPAGGNEQF
TRBJ2-6,14,TRBV29-1,SVSQVAKDGANVLT
TRBJ2-1,14,TRBV7-9,ASSRRGDRSYNEQF
TRBJ2-1,10,TRBV20-1,SARGLHNEQF
TRBJ2-7,11,TRBV4-1,ASSQDTRYEQY
TRBJ2-1,14,TRBV20-1,SASPSARGVYNEQF
TRBJ2-4,13,TRBV20-1,SAGTSVGAKNIQY
TRBJ2-4,10,TRBV20-1,SARPGGDIQY
TRBJ2-1,13,TRBV6-5,ASSYSGSGRNAQF
TRBJ1-2,11,TRBV14,ASSQALLRGYT
TRBJ2-1,13,TRBV28,ASSLGQPGGNEQF
TRBJ2-7,13,TRBV4-1,ASSQHGGGEYEQY
TRBJ2-7,12,TRBV12-3/TRBV12-4,ASSEREEAYEQY
TRBJ1-1,10,TRBV10-3,AISAVNTEAF
TRBJ2-7,15,TRBV13,ASSSTSGGFPNYEQY
TRBJ1-4,15,TRBV5-1,ASSLGVLGQSNEKLF
TRBJ1-1,12,TRBV10-1,ASSEGGLGTEAF
TRBJ1-5,11,TRBV12-3/TRBV12-4,ASSVWDDQPQH
TRBJ2-7,11,TRBV27,ASSFPPYYEQY
TRBJ2-1,15,TRBV15,ATSRDVVRENYNEQF
TRBJ2-7,14,TRBV5-5,ASSLAPGTGPIEQY
TRBJ2-1,9,TRBV28,ASSLGSEQF
TRBJ1-5,10,TRBV30,AWSAGNQPQH
TRBJ2-2,12,TRBV27,ASSLMARAGELF
TRBJ2-1,12,TRBV5-1,ASAQQSSYNEQF
TRBJ2-7,12,TRBV20-1,SARASLSSYEQY
TRBJ2-1,13,TRBV27,ASIAGRGVYNEQF
TRBJ2-2,13,TRBV29-1,SVPGGSANTGELF
TRBJ2-2,16,TRBV4-2,ASSQESLTSGNTGELF
TRBJ2-1,12,TRBV5-1,ASSLGTSPETKF
TRBJ1-1,12,TRBV24-1,ATSDGSLDTEAF
TRBJ2-1,11,TRBV29-1,SVVQGGGRVQF
TRBJ2-3,12,TRBV20-1,SASTGGEGDTQY
TRBJ2-6,12,TRBV27,ASRFDLGANVLT
TRBJ2-7,10,TRBV10-3,AISIRPYEQY
TRBJ2-5,11,TRBV20-1,SAGLAGGETQY
TRBJ2-1,13,TRBV11-1,ASSQRAGPYNEQF
TRBJ2-1,19,TRBV6-2/TRBV6-3,ASVGVGTSGSGESSYNEQF
TRBJ2-2,15,TRBV5-1,ASSSPGLAGDPGELF
TRBJ2-2,9,TRBV29-1,VTGGPGELF